This TCR beta chain originates from a study of regulatory T cells in long-lasting Graves disease. Construction of TCR beta libraries relied on iRepertoire HTBI primers and on Arm-PCR targeting CDR3 regions. MiXCR, run by TCRdb on the multiplex PCR reads, gives a single entry per CDR3 protein. The sample carries 250,000 or so distinct CDR3 sequences, about 19% recorded once. Comments on this clonotype: What it binds is not known. A read error may be the cause here, since a much bigger clone is one base away.

Study results and caveats: Newly diagnosed patients had higher TCR diversity than persistent Graves' patients did.

CDR3 length: 13 residues. CDR1 is MRHNA and CDR2 is SNTAGT in the germline V gene. The time point was: newly diagnosed GD, antithyroid drugs for less than 3 months. The TCR library used RNA extracted from PBMCs. The sample here was peripheral blood mononuclear cells (PBMCs), taken at new diagnosis, from a patient treated with antithyroid drugs. This chain connects TRBV6-4 to TRBJ1-5; D uncertain. The clonotype originates from a female donor with Graves disease. Here the CDR3 DNA reads TGTGCCTGCAGTTACGGCGGACATCAGCCCCAGCATTTT. Amino acid sequence: CACSYGGHQPQHF.